These T cell receptor beta chains were read from a single sample in a study of blood T cell repertoires in COVID-19. Assay: immunoSEQ multiplex PCR; the TCRdb copy retains only in-frame clones and omits some. The sample lists roughly 86,000 clones, 90% to 95% occurring once. Material: peripheral blood. These receptors all come from a woman aged 45-65 years in a cohort sampled during active COVID-19. CDR3s include the opening cysteine and the closing phenylalanine or tryptophan. D genes are given only for firm matches. Clone size appears in some rows only: once, few, many, or a class for an expanded clone.

TGTGCCAGCAGCATACAGGGTGCAGATACGCAGTATTTT | CASSIQGADTQYF | TRBV5-4 | - | TRBJ2-3 | -
TGTGCCAGCAGCCAGGGGCGCTACGAGCAGTACTTC | CASSQGRYEQYF | TRBV27 | - | TRBJ2-7 | -
TGTGCCAGTAGCCAGGGGAATGAGCAGTTCTTC | CASSQGNEQFF | TRBV19 | - | TRBJ2-1 | -
TGTGCCAGCAGTGAAAGGGCCAGGGGGCGTTCGGGCTATGGCTACACCTTC | CASSERARGRSGYGYTF | TRBV6-1 | few | TRBJ1-2 | TRBD1
TGTGCCAGCTCACCACCGAGCGGGAGGGGCTATGAGCAGTTCTTC | CASSPPSGRGYEQFF | TRBV18 | - | TRBJ2-1 | TRBD2
TGTGCCAGCTCACCACCGAACGAGGCTAATGAAAAACTGTTTTTT | CASSPPNEANEKLFF | TRBV18 | - | TRBJ1-4 | -
TGTGCCAGCAGAGCCGGGGGGGACGGGAATGAGCAGTTCTTC | CASRAGGDGNEQFF | TRBV6-6 | - | TRBJ2-1 | TRBD2
TGTGCCAGCAGAGGAGGACAGAGCCTCTATGGCTACACCTTC | CASRGGQSLYGYTF | TRBV5-4 | - | TRBJ1-2 | -
TGTGCCAGCAGCTTAAGACAGGGGGCCGGATGGCGGGAGACCCAGTACTTC | CASSLRQGAGWRETQYF | TRBV7-3 | - | TRBJ2-5 | TRBD1
TGTGCCAGCAGCACTACCCTTCACTCCTACGAGCAGTACTTC | CASSTTLHSYEQYF | TRBV9 | - | TRBJ2-7 | -
TGTGCCAGCAGTAGCGCTTGGACAGGGGACACCGGGGAGCTGTTTTTT | CASSSAWTGDTGELFF | TRBV6-2/TRBV6-3 | - | TRBJ2-2 | TRBD1
TGTGCCAGCAGCTTCAGGAGCGGGGGAAACTACAATGAGCAGTTCTTC | CASSFRSGGNYNEQFF | TRBV5-4 | - | TRBJ2-1 | TRBD2
TGTGCCAGCATGAGACAGGGGCAAGAGACCCAGTACTTC | CASMRQGQETQYF | TRBV6-5 | - | TRBJ2-5 | TRBD1
TGTGCCAGCAGCCCCAGGGGGAACACCGGGGAGCTGTTTTTT | CASSPRGNTGELFF | TRBV3-1/TRBV3-2 | - | TRBJ2-2 | -
TGTGCCAGCAGCGCGGGTTTGGGATATGGCTACACCTTC | CASSAGLGYGYTF | TRBV12-3/TRBV12-4 | once | TRBJ1-2 | -
TGTGCCAGCAGCCAAGGGGGGACTAGCGGAATGAATGAGCAGTTCTTC | CASSQGGTSGMNEQFF | TRBV11-3 | - | TRBJ2-1 | TRBD2
TGTGCCAGCAGCTTGTTTGGGCGGGGGGGCACAGATACGCAGTATTTT | CASSLFGRGGTDTQYF | TRBV7-6 | - | TRBJ2-3 | TRBD2
TGTGCCAGCTCACAAGGGGCCAACCCCGAGCAGTACTTC | CASSQGANPEQYF | TRBV18 | - | TRBJ2-7 | -
TGTGCCAGCAGTTATGAGACAGGGGGACATAATTCACCCCTCCACTTT | CASSYETGGHNSPLHF | TRBV6-5 | - | TRBJ1-6 | TRBD1
TGCGCCAGCAGCCACCTACGGGTTGGGGCCACAGATACGCAGTATTTT | CASSHLRVGATDTQYF | TRBV4-1 | - | TRBJ2-3 | -
TGTGCCAGCAGCTATAGGGCGGGAGGCTCTGATACGCAGTATTTT | CASSYRAGGSDTQYF | TRBV14 | - | TRBJ2-3 | TRBD2
TGTGCCAGCAATCCAGGGTTATATAACTATGGCTACACCTTC | CASNPGLYNYGYTF | TRBV2 | few | TRBJ1-2 | -
TGTGCCAGCAGCGTAGGGATGGACAGGGGACAGCCCCAGCATTTT | CASSVGMDRGQPQHF | TRBV9 | - | TRBJ1-5 | TRBD1
TGTGCCATCAGTTCAGGGGGCATTGAGCCCCAGCATTTT | CAISSGGIEPQHF | TRBV10-3 | - | TRBJ1-5 | TRBD1
TGTGCCAGCAGTGAAGGGAGTGGGGGGGGCATTCAGTACTTC | CASSEGSGGGIQYF | TRBV6-1 | - | TRBJ2-4 | TRBD2
TGCGCCAGCAGCCCCCAAATCGGACTAGCTGTCAATGAGCAGTTCTTC | CASSPQIGLAVNEQFF | TRBV4-1 | - | TRBJ2-1 | TRBD2
TGTGCCAGCAGTTTATTTGGAGGGCCGCACACCGGGGAGCTGTTTTTT | CASSLFGGPHTGELFF | TRBV28 | - | TRBJ2-2 | -
TGTGCCAGCAGCGAAAACAGGGTGGGGAATTCACCCCTCCACTTT | CASSENRVGNSPLHF | TRBV14 | - | TRBJ1-6 | -
TGCGCCAGCAGCTCGGGCCCCGGGAACCAAGAGACCCAGTACTTC | CASSSGPGNQETQYF | TRBV5-1 | - | TRBJ2-5 | -
TGTGCCAGCAGCTTCGCGGGGGAAAGCACAGATACGCAGTATTTT | CASSFAGESTDTQYF | TRBV11-3 | - | TRBJ2-3 | TRBD2
TGTGCTAGTGGCCCCCAGGGGCTAGCGGGAGTCAAGGGCACAGATACGCAGTATTTT | CASGPQGLAGVKGTDTQYF | TRBV12-5 | - | TRBJ2-3 | TRBD2
TGTGCCATCAGTGAGTCCGTGGACAGGGGTGAAGCTTTCTTT | CAISESVDRGEAFF | TRBV10-3 | - | TRBJ1-1 | TRBD1
TGTGCCAGCAACCTCCAAGGGGGTGATACGCAGTATTTT | CASNLQGGDTQYF | TRBV27 | - | TRBJ2-3 | -
TGTGCCAGCAGTTACTCGACAGTTTTTAATTCACCCCTCCACTTT | CASSYSTVFNSPLHF | TRBV6-5 | - | TRBJ1-6 | -
TGTGCCAGCAGCCTTCAGCGCTTCGGGAATGAAAAACTGTTTTTT | CASSLQRFGNEKLFF | TRBV7-9 | - | TRBJ1-4 | -
TGTGCCAGCAAGCCCCACCCCGCGGCAGCCTCTGGAAACACCATATATTTT | CASKPHPAAASGNTIYF | TRBV27 | - | TRBJ1-3 | -
TGTGCCAGCAGCCAAGCGGGAGGGCCCGGCAATGAGCAGTTCTTC | CASSQAGGPGNEQFF | TRBV14 | - | TRBJ2-1 | TRBD2
TGTGCCAGCAGCGGCGGCCGCCGGAGGGGGACCCAGTACTTC | CASSGGRRRGTQYF | TRBV7-8 | - | TRBJ2-5 | -
TGTGCCAGCAGTTCACAGGGGGCCCATAATTCACCCCTCCACTTT | CASSSQGAHNSPLHF | TRBV28 | once | TRBJ1-6 | TRBD1
TGCGCCAGCAGCCCGACAGGGCCCACTGAAGCTTTCTTT | CASSPTGPTEAFF | TRBV5-1 | - | TRBJ1-1 | TRBD1
TGTGCCAGCAGTGATTTTTTTGGGAGGGATAGCTCCTATAATTCACCCCTCCACTTT | CASSDFFGRDSSYNSPLHF | TRBV2 | - | TRBJ1-6 | -
TGTGCCAGCAGCGATACACAGCAGACCCAGTACTTC | CASSDTQQTQYF | TRBV3-1/TRBV3-2 | - | TRBJ2-5 | -
TGCGCCAGCAGGCCGGGGGGTTCGGGCAATCAGCCCCAGCATTTT | CASRPGGSGNQPQHF | TRBV5-1 | - | TRBJ1-5 | -
TGTGCCAGCAGAATACTAGCGGACCTCCCCCACTTC | CASRILADLPHF | TRBV6-5 | - | TRBJ2-7 | TRBD2
TGTGCTATCAGTGAGGGGGGACTAGCGAATGAGCAGTTCTTC | CAISEGGLANEQFF | TRBV10-3 | - | TRBJ2-1 | TRBD2
TGTGCCAGCAGTCCGGATACTAGCGGGAGTAGCGAGCAGTACTTC | CASSPDTSGSSEQYF | TRBV28 | few | TRBJ2-7 | TRBD2
TGTGCTAGTGGTTTGGTAACGATGAGGACAGTCGTTGGGTATAGCAATCAGCCCCAGCATTTT | CASGLVTMRTVVGYSNQPQHF | TRBV12-5 | - | TRBJ1-5 | -
TGTGCCAGCAGCTTAGTTAGCGGGGGGAGCGATGAGCAGTTCTTC | CASSLVSGGSDEQFF | TRBV7-9 | - | TRBJ2-1 | TRBD2
TGTGCCAGCGTTCCAGGCATAGCTAACTATGGCTACACCTTC | CASVPGIANYGYTF | TRBV28 | - | TRBJ1-2 | -
TGTGCCAGCAGCTTAGCGGGAGTTCGAAATACGCAGTATTTT | CASSLAGVRNTQYF | TRBV11-2 | - | TRBJ2-3 | -